This record concerns one T cell receptor beta chain sequence. Its specificity is unknown. This sample stems from a study of cytomegalovirus exposure and HLA in healthy donors. Study information: Per a later analysis, the roughly 640 first-cohort and some 130 validation repertoires shared one platform.

The donors belonged to the approximately 120-subject validation cohort, separate from the 666-subject first cohort. Study results and limitations: Researchers catalogued under 200 TCR beta chains as cytomegalovirus-associated.

The repertoire was sequenced with immunoSEQ multiplex PCR; TCRdb's copy has only in-frame clones and lacks some. Counted here are 200,000 to 250,000 clones, over 75% occurring once; the ten biggest clones make up 2%. J was trimmed by 6 bases and V by 2 bases; bases with no gene match: 16. The V gene's germline CDR1 is MGHRA and CDR2 YSYEKL. There are 18 residues in the CDR3. Sequenced: PBMCs. The TCR comes from a woman younger than 30 in good health and CMV-seropositive. The gene calls are TRBV4-1 and TRBJ2-7, with 10 nucleotides matching TRBD2. CDR3 in amino acids: CASSQRGPLAGGPIEQYF. In DNA, the CDR3 is TGCGCCAGCAGCCAACGGGGACCCTTAGCGGGAGGCCCCATCGAGCAGTACTTC.